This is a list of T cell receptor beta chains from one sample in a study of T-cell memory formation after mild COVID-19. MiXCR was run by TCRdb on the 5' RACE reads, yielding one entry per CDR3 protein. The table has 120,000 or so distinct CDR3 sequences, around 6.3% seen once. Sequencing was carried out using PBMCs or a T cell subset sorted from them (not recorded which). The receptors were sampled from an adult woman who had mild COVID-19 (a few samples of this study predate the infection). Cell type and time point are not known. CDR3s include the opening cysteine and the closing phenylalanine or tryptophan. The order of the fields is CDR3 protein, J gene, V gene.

CDR3 protein: CASSLGTGPTGELFF
J gene: TRBJ2-2
V gene: TRBV27

CDR3 protein: CASSRQIASHTYEQYF
J gene: TRBJ2-7
V gene: TRBV3-1

CDR3 protein: CATSPGRPTYEQYF
J gene: TRBJ2-7
V gene: TRBV24-1

CDR3 protein: CASSGNQGAGEAFF
J gene: TRBJ1-1
V gene: TRBV2

CDR3 protein: CASSPTITRRAEQYF
J gene: TRBJ2-7
V gene: TRBV3-1

CDR3 protein: CASRQGNTEAFF
J gene: TRBJ1-1
V gene: TRBV12-3/TRBV12-4

CDR3 protein: CASSSGTGTYNEQFF
J gene: TRBJ2-1
V gene: TRBV7-8

CDR3 protein: CASSAGGGNQPQHF
J gene: TRBJ1-5
V gene: TRBV14

CDR3 protein: CASRTSAGGTDTQYF
J gene: TRBJ2-3
V gene: TRBV12-3/TRBV12-4

CDR3 protein: CSVVEPRGRAYEQYF
J gene: TRBJ2-7
V gene: TRBV29-1

CDR3 protein: CASRQEGNSGNTIYF
J gene: TRBJ1-3
V gene: TRBV12-3/TRBV12-4

CDR3 protein: CASSFHGQEAFF
J gene: TRBJ1-1
V gene: TRBV27

CDR3 protein: CASSQVSFSGRALETQYF
J gene: TRBJ2-5
V gene: TRBV4-3

CDR3 protein: CASSVDPEGNQPQHF
J gene: TRBJ1-5
V gene: TRBV9

CDR3 protein: CASSQNPREEETQYF
J gene: TRBJ2-5
V gene: TRBV6-6

CDR3 protein: CASSPQGGKNTEAFF
J gene: TRBJ1-1
V gene: TRBV6-6

CDR3 protein: CASSSGQLETQYF
J gene: TRBJ2-5
V gene: TRBV7-2

CDR3 protein: CASSSRGTLYEQYF
J gene: TRBJ2-7
V gene: TRBV6-1

CDR3 protein: CASTYGGTGNYEQYF
J gene: TRBJ2-7
V gene: TRBV5-1

CDR3 protein: CASSVSRDKPQHF
J gene: TRBJ1-5
V gene: TRBV7-9

CDR3 protein: CASSFARGYNYGYTF
J gene: TRBJ1-2
V gene: TRBV27

CDR3 protein: CASRGEGSATNEKLFF
J gene: TRBJ1-4
V gene: TRBV6-5

CDR3 protein: CASSPPGGKEDYGYTF
J gene: TRBJ1-2
V gene: TRBV18

CDR3 protein: CASSPSGGYTDTQYF
J gene: TRBJ2-3
V gene: TRBV7-9

CDR3 protein: CASSSGLMETQYF
J gene: TRBJ2-5
V gene: TRBV7-8

CDR3 protein: CTSSPGTSEGYEQYF
J gene: TRBJ2-7
V gene: TRBV1

CDR3 protein: CAISDMSYNEQFF
J gene: TRBJ2-1
V gene: TRBV10-3

CDR3 protein: CASSEFDTVNTGELFF
J gene: TRBJ2-2
V gene: TRBV25-1

CDR3 protein: CASSPLGQGGNQPQHF
J gene: TRBJ1-5
V gene: TRBV18

CDR3 protein: CASSQGLAGGDEQFF
J gene: TRBJ2-1
V gene: TRBV4-3

CDR3 protein: CATSRDIPRPGNTIYF
J gene: TRBJ1-3
V gene: TRBV15

CDR3 protein: CASSPPMPGANEKLFF
J gene: TRBJ1-4
V gene: TRBV18

CDR3 protein: CASSSGGAGTDTQYF
J gene: TRBJ2-3
V gene: TRBV7-2

CDR3 protein: CASSILAGVGEQYF
J gene: TRBJ2-7
V gene: TRBV19

CDR3 protein: CASSPRDSRSGANVLTF
J gene: TRBJ2-6
V gene: TRBV5-1

CDR3 protein: CASSPWTSGRSAYEQYF
J gene: TRBJ2-7
V gene: TRBV7-2

CDR3 protein: CASSDRQSGHTEAFF
J gene: TRBJ1-1
V gene: TRBV6-6

CDR3 protein: CASHYGGRSNQPQHF
J gene: TRBJ1-5
V gene: TRBV7-8

CDR3 protein: CATSGQPADEQYF
J gene: TRBJ2-7
V gene: TRBV5-1

CDR3 protein: CSARDLGQGGNVRYEQYF
J gene: TRBJ2-7
V gene: TRBV20-1

CDR3 protein: CASSRTSGSYNEQFF
J gene: TRBJ2-1
V gene: TRBV18

CDR3 protein: CASRRGGGDTQYF
J gene: TRBJ2-3
V gene: TRBV12-3/TRBV12-4

CDR3 protein: CAISERVDQPQHF
J gene: TRBJ1-5
V gene: TRBV10-3

CDR3 protein: CASSVTGSWYEQYF
J gene: TRBJ2-7
V gene: TRBV7-2

CDR3 protein: CASGKAYQETQYF
J gene: TRBJ2-5
V gene: TRBV7-3